This is a list of T cell receptor beta chains from one sample in a study of shared clonotypes between healthy human individuals. Clones were read by immunoSEQ multiplex PCR, and TCRdb kept only the in-frame ones, dropping some. The table has roughly 2.1 million clones, 85% to 95% seen once. Sequencing input: naive CD8+ T cells from PBMCs. The receptors come from a man between 18 and 29 years old in good health. Some clones in this sample may be carry-over from other donors' samples. The CDR3 runs from the conserved cysteine through the conserved F or W. D genes are given only for firm matches. Size is stated for part of the rows, as once, few or many counts, or as a class when the clone is expanded.

clone_size: few; v_call: TRBV27; d_call: TRBD1; j_call: TRBJ1-1; cdr3_aa: CASSRTGALTEAFF; cdr3_nt: TGTGCCAGCAGTCGGACAGGGGCGCTCACTGAAGCTTTCTTT
clone_size: .; v_call: TRBV5-1; d_call: TRBD1; j_call: TRBJ2-5; cdr3_aa: CASSSAEGQGLQETQYF; cdr3_nt: TGCGCCAGCAGCTCTGCCGAGGGACAGGGTTTACAAGAGACCCAGTACTTC
clone_size: .; v_call: TRBV27; d_call: .; j_call: TRBJ1-1; cdr3_aa: CATHTGGGVEAFF; cdr3_nt: TGTGCCACACACACGGGGGGGGGCGTTGAAGCTTTCTTT
clone_size: .; v_call: TRBV27; d_call: TRBD1; j_call: TRBJ2-7; cdr3_aa: CASSPPGQGTYEQYF; cdr3_nt: TGTGCCAGCAGTCCACCGGGACAGGGGACTTACGAGCAGTACTTC
clone_size: .; v_call: TRBV9; d_call: .; j_call: TRBJ2-2; cdr3_aa: CASSVETANTGELFF; cdr3_nt: TGTGCCAGCAGCGTAGAAACGGCGAACACCGGGGAGCTGTTTTTT
clone_size: .; v_call: TRBV5-1; d_call: .; j_call: TRBJ2-7; cdr3_aa: CASSPSSYEQYF; cdr3_nt: TGCGCCAGCAGCCCGAGCTCCTACGAGCAGTACTTC
clone_size: .; v_call: TRBV7-8; d_call: TRBD2; j_call: TRBJ2-1; cdr3_aa: CASSHRSSGRHNEQFF; cdr3_nt: TGTGCCAGCAGCCACCGTTCTAGCGGGAGACACAATGAGCAGTTCTTC
clone_size: .; v_call: TRBV9; d_call: .; j_call: TRBJ2-3; cdr3_aa: CASRNSLQDTQYF; cdr3_nt: TGTGCCAGCAGGAACAGCTTGCAAGATACGCAGTATTTT
clone_size: .; v_call: TRBV7-2; d_call: .; j_call: TRBJ2-7; cdr3_aa: CASSTRFGPLYEQYF; cdr3_nt: TGTGCCAGCAGCACAAGGTTTGGGCCCCTCTACGAGCAGTACTTC
clone_size: once; v_call: TRBV27; d_call: .; j_call: TRBJ2-7; cdr3_aa: CASSRWGGPNEQYF; cdr3_nt: TGTGCCAGCAGTCGTTGGGGGGGGCCCAACGAGCAGTACTTC
clone_size: .; v_call: TRBV28; d_call: TRBD1; j_call: TRBJ1-1; cdr3_aa: CASSLSPFGTGDPTEAFF; cdr3_nt: TGTGCCAGCAGTTTATCACCATTCGGGACAGGGGATCCCACTGAAGCTTTCTTT
clone_size: .; v_call: TRBV27; d_call: .; j_call: TRBJ2-3; cdr3_aa: CASSLGRVGTDTQYF; cdr3_nt: TGTGCCAGCAGTTTAGGGCGTGTGGGCACAGATACGCAGTATTTT
clone_size: .; v_call: TRBV19; d_call: .; j_call: TRBJ1-1; cdr3_aa: CASSIVLGNTEAFF; cdr3_nt: TGTGCCAGTAGTATAGTCTTGGGGAACACTGAAGCTTTCTTT
clone_size: .; v_call: TRBV14; d_call: .; j_call: TRBJ2-7; cdr3_aa: CASSQDRLHSYEQYF; cdr3_nt: TGTGCCAGCAGCCAAGATAGGCTACACTCCTACGAGCAGTACTTC
clone_size: .; v_call: TRBV7-8; d_call: TRBD1; j_call: TRBJ1-1; cdr3_aa: CASSQERTGEAFF; cdr3_nt: TGTGCCAGCAGCCAGGAAAGGACAGGAGAAGCTTTCTTT